The clone carrying this T cell receptor (beta chain) was found once. Profiled with immunoSEQ multiplex PCR; TCRdb holds only in-frame clones, not every one. The sample yields some 100,000 clones, less than 95% seen once. The source of the sample is a study of blood T cell repertoires in COVID-19. Trimming took 0 bases from V and 10 from J, leaving 9 bases between them. The germline CDR1 and CDR2 sequences are MNHEY and SVGEGT. The CDR3 runs to 12 residues. The sequenced material came from peripheral blood. The genes are TRBV6-2 or TRBV6-3 and TRBJ1-2; D might be TRBD1 (5 bases). The sequence came from a man in his fifties with acute or convalescent COVID-19. CDR3 sequence: CASSYSGGVYTF. The CDR3, as DNA: TGTGCCAGCAGTTACTCCGGGGGTGTCTACACCTTC.